Listed below are T cell receptor beta chains from one sample, sequenced in a study of technical replicates of blood from a handful of donors. The assay was immunoSEQ multiplex PCR, and TCRdb's table has in-frame clones only and misses some. Among 60,000 to 70,000 clones listed, approximately 84% were seen once. The sequenced material came from PBMCs. Receptor source: a human donor in good health. Some clones in this sample may be carry-over from other donors' samples. Each CDR3 is given with its conserved first and last residue. The D gene is left open where the match is weak. Clone size is not always given. Where it is, it says once, few, many or a class for expanded clones.

>TRBV6-5|-|TRBD1|TRBJ2-7
CASSHRDSLYEQYF
TGTGCCAGCAGTCACCGGGACAGCCTCTACGAGCAGTACTTC
>TRBV6-1|-|-|TRBJ1-1
CASTSGGGVTEAFF
TGTGCCAGCACCTCGGGAGGGGGTGTCACTGAAGCTTTCTTT
>TRBV15|few|TRBD1|TRBJ2-7
CATSRNRDSSYEQYF
TGTGCCACCAGCAGAAACCGGGACAGCTCCTACGAGCAGTACTTC
>TRBV7-2|once|TRBD2|TRBJ2-7
CASSPRGVQDEQYF
TGTGCCAGCAGCCCGCGGGGGGTCCAGGACGAGCAGTACTTC
>TRBV29-1|-|-|TRBJ1-2
CSVASGIGYGYTF
TGCAGCGTTGCTTCAGGGATCGGCTATGGCTACACCTTC
>TRBV10-3|-|TRBD2|TRBJ2-2
CAISELAGGYTGELFF
TGTGCCATCAGTGAGCTAGCGGGAGGGTACACCGGGGAGCTGTTTTTT
>TRBV7-9|-|TRBD2|TRBJ2-5
CASSRPFGGKETQYF
TGTGCCAGCAGCCGACCGTTCGGGGGGAAAGAGACCCAGTACTTC
>TRBV29-1|-|TRBD2|TRBJ2-7
CSVEGVDRGGGSHEQYF
TGCAGCGTTGAAGGTGTGGATCGCGGGGGAGGGTCCCACGAGCAGTACTTC
>TRBV4-3|-|TRBD1|TRBJ2-7
CASSQDRQGFYEQYF
TGCGCCAGCAGCCAAGACCGACAGGGTTTTTACGAGCAGTACTTC
>TRBV4-3|-|TRBD1|TRBJ1-2
CASSQADRQGAYGYTF
TGCGCCAGCAGCCAAGCCGACCGGCAGGGGGCCTATGGCTACACCTTC
>TRBV19|-|-|TRBJ2-7
CASRSYEQYF
TGTGCCAGTAGGTCATACGAGCAGTACTTC
>TRBV29-1|-|-|TRBJ1-1
CSVGQGLNTEAFF
TGCAGCGTTGGGCAGGGACTTAACACTGAAGCTTTCTTT
>TRBV7-9|-|-|TRBJ1-1
CASSYAGVEAFF
TGTGCCAGCAGCTATGCAGGGGTTGAAGCTTTCTTT
>TRBV19|-|TRBD2|TRBJ2-5
CASSIGLAKQETQYF
TGTGCCAGTAGTATCGGACTAGCGAAACAAGAGACCCAGTACTTC
>TRBV5-1|-|TRBD2|TRBJ2-2
CASSGLAGGNTGELFF
TGCGCCAGCAGCGGATTAGCGGGGGGGAACACCGGGGAGCTGTTTTTT
>TRBV6-6|-|-|TRBJ2-5
CASSQQGSETQYF
TGTGCCAGCAGTCAACAGGGTAGCGAGACCCAGTACTTC
>TRBV7-2|once|-|TRBJ2-2
CASSPRVELFF
TGTGCCAGCAGCCCCCGAGTGGAGCTGTTTTTT
>TRBV9|-|-|TRBJ1-3
CASSVATNGGSGNTIYF
TGTGCCAGCAGCGTAGCTACGAACGGGGGATCTGGAAACACCATATATTTT
>TRBV27|-|-|TRBJ1-1
CASFQDRLNTEAFF
TGTGCCAGTTTCCAAGACAGACTGAACACTGAAGCTTTCTTT
>TRBV13|-|-|TRBJ2-6
CASSRSSGANVLTF
TGTGCCAGCAGCCGGAGCTCTGGGGCCAACGTCCTGACTTTC
>TRBV7-2|-|-|TRBJ2-7
CASSFTGTPYEQYF
TGTGCCAGCAGCTTTACGGGGACTCCCTACGAGCAGTACTTC
>TRBV7-8|-|TRBD1|TRBJ1-3
CASSSKQGAFGNTIYF
TGTGCCAGCAGCTCGAAACAGGGGGCGTTTGGAAACACCATATATTTT
>TRBV2|-|-|TRBJ1-2
CARDRKIDYGYTF
TGTGCCAGGGACAGAAAAATAGACTATGGCTACACCTTC
>TRBV6-5|-|TRBD1|TRBJ1-1
CASSYSSGGEAFF
TGTGCCAGCAGTTACTCCTCAGGGGGTGAAGCTTTCTTT
>TRBV29-1|-|-|TRBJ1-2
CSVPGGAGGANYGYTF
TGCAGCGTGCCGGGGGGGGCCGGGGGAGCTAACTATGGCTACACCTTC
>TRBV7-2|-|-|TRBJ1-1
CASSLPEYDEAFF
TGTGCCAGCAGCTTACCGGAGTACGATGAAGCTTTCTTT
>TRBV30|-|-|TRBJ2-2
CAWLAGPGELFF
TGTGCCTGGCTCGCGGGCCCCGGGGAGCTGTTTTTT
>TRBV6-1|few|TRBD1|TRBJ1-1
CASSLVTGVNTEAFF
TGTGCCAGCAGCCTTGTGACAGGGGTGAACACTGAAGCTTTCTTT